This T cell receptor (beta chain) was retrieved from a study of shared clonotypes between healthy human individuals. Here immunoSEQ multiplex PCR was the method, and the copy in TCRdb shows in-frame clones only, minus some. The profile covers roughly 2.5 million clones, with around 90% appearing a single time and over 0.12% taken by the ten largest. The CDR3 loop spans 13 amino acids. V shed 0 bases and J shed 4 bases, with 6 bases lying between them. Germline CDR1 is LNHNV and CDR2 is YYDKDF (reference sequence). The count of this clone is one. Antigen: not known. The same CDR3 is also encoded by other DNA sequences in this sample. Study-wide results and caveats: Sampling was confined to blood; repertoires within tissues likely differ.

Sequencing was done on a sample of naive CD4+ T cells sorted from blood. The subset is: CD45RA+ positively selected. The chain links TRBV15 to TRBJ2-5, with D possibly matching TRBD1 (5 bases). This receptor was obtained from a man aged 18-30 years in good health. The CDR3 DNA sequence: TGTGCCACCAGCAGAGATCAGGGAGAGACCCAGTACTTC. Protein sequence: CATSRDQGETQYF. Using reference TRBV15 and TRBJ2-5 for the parts outside the CDR3, the full variable domain is DAMVIQNPRYQVTQFGKPVTLSCSQTLNHNVMYWYQQKSSQAPKLLFHYYDKDFNNEADTPDNFQSRRPNTSFCFLDIRSPGLGDTAMYLCATSRDQGETQYFGPGTRLLVL.